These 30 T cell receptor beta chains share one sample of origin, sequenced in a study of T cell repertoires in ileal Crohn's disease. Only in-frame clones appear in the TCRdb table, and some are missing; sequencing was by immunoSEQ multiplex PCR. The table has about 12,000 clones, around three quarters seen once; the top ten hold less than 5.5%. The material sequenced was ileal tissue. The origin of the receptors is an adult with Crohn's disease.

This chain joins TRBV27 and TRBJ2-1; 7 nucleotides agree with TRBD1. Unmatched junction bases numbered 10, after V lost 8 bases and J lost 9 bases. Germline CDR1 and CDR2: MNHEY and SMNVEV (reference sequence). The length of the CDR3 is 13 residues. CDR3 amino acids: CASSRTGGLEQFF. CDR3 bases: TGTGCCAGCTCCAGGACAGGTGGCCTTGAGCAGTTCTTC.

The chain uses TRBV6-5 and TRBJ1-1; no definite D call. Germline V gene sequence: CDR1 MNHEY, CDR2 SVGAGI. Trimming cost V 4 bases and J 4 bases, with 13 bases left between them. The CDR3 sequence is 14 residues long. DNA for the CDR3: TGTGCCAGCAGTTCCCCCCGACGAGGCACTGAAGCTTTCTTT. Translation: CASSSPRRGTEAFF.

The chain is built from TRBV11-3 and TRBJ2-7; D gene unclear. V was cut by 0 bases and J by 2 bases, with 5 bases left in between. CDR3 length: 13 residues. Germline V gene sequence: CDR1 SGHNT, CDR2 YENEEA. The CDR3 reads CASSLEGTYEQYF. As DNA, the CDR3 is TGTGCCAGCAGCTTAGAGGGCACCTACGAGCAGTACTTC. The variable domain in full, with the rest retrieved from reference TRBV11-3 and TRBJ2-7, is EAGVVQSPRYKIIEKKQPVAFWCNPISGHNTLYWYLQNLGQGPELLIRYENEEAVDDSQLPKDRFSAERLKGVDSTLKIQPAELGDSAVYLCASSLEGTYEQYFGPGTRLTVT.

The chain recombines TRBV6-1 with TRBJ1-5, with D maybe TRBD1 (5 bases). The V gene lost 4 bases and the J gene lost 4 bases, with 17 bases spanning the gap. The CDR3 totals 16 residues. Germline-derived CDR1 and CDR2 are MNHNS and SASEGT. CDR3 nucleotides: TGTGCCAGCAGTGGAACTGACAGAATAGAAAATCAGCCCCAGCATTTT. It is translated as CASSGTDRIENQPQHF.

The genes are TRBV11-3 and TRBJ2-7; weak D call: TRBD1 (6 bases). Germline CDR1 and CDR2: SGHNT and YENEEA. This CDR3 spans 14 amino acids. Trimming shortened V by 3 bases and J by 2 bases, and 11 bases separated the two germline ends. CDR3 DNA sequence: TGTGCCAGCAGCTTCTTACAGGGAACCTACGAGCAGTACTTC. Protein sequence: CASSFLQGTYEQYF.

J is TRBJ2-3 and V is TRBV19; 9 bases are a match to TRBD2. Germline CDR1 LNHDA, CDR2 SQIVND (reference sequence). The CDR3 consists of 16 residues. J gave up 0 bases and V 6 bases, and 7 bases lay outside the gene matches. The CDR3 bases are TGTGCCAGTAGCCCTAGCGGGGCCCTTAGCACAGATACGCAGTATTTT. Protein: CASSPSGALSTDTQYF.

The CDR3 nucleotides are TGCAGCGTTGAAGATCAGGGTTACGGCTACACCTTC. Amino acids: CSVEDQGYGYTF. The chain carries TRBV29-1 and TRBJ1-2, with D possibly TRBD1 on 5 matching bases. The CDR3 runs to 12 residues. Trimming took 0 bases from V and 8 from J, leaving 10 bases between them. The germline gives CDR1 SQVTM, CDR2 ANQGSEA.

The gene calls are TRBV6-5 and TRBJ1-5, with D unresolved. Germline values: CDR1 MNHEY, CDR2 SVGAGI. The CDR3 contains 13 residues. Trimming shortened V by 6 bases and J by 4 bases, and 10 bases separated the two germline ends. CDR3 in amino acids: CASRALLNQPQHF. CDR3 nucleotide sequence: TGTGCCAGCAGAGCTCTACTGAATCAGCCCCAGCATTTT.

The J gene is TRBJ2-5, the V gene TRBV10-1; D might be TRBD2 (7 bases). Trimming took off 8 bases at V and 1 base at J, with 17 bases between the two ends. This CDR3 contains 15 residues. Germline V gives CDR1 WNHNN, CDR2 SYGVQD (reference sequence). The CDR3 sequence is CASSLGRGAQETQYF. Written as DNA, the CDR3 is TGCGCCAGCTCCCTTGGGAGGGGGGCCCAAGAGACCCAGTACTTC.

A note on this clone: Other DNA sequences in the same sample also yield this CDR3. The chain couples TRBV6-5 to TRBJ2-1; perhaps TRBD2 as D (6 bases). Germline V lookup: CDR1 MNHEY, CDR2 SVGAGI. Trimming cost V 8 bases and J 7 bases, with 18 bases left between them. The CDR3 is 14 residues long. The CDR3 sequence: CASVGSGRRNEQFF. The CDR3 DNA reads TGTGCCAGCGTGGGCAGTGGGAGGCGAAATGAGCAGTTCTTC.

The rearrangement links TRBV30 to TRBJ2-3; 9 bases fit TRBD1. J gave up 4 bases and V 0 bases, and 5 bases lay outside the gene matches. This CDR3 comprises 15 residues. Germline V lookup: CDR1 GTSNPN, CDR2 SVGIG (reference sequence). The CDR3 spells CAWSVMGQGSDTQYF. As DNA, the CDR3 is TGTGCCTGGAGTGTAATGGGACAGGGCTCAGATACGCAGTATTTT.

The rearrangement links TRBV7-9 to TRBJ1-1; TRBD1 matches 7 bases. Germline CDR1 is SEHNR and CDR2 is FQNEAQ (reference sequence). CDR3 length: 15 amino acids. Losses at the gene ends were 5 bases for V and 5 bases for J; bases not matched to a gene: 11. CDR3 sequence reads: CASSTEGGLWTEAFF. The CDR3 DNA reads TGTGCCAGCAGCACCGAAGGGGGCTTATGGACTGAAGCTTTCTTT. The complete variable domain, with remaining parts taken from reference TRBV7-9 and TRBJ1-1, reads DTGVSQNPRHKITKRGQNVTFRCDPISEHNRLYWYRQTLGQGPEFLTYFQNEAQLEKSRLLSDRFSAERPKGSFSTLEIQRTEQGDSAMYLCASSTEGGLWTEAFFGQGTRLTVV.

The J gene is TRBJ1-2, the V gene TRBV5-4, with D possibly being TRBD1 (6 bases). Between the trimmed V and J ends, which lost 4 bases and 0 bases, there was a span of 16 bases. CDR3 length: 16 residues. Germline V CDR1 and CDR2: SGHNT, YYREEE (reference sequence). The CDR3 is CASSPPGQQANYGYTF. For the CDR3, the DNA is TGTGCCAGCAGCCCGCCCGGACAGCAAGCTAACTATGGCTACACCTTC.

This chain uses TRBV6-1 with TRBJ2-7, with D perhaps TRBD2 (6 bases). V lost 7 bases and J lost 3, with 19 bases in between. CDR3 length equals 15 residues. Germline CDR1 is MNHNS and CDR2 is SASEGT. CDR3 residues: CASTPGGVGRYEQYF. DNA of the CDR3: TGTGCCAGCACCCCAGGAGGGGTGGGCCGCTACGAGCAGTACTTC.

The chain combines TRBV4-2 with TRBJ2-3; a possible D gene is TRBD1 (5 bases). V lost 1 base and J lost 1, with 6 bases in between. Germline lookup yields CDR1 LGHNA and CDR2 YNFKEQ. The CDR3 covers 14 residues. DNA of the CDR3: TGTGCCAGCAGCCAAGCGACAGGCACAGATACGCAGTATTTT. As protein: CASSQATGTDTQYF.

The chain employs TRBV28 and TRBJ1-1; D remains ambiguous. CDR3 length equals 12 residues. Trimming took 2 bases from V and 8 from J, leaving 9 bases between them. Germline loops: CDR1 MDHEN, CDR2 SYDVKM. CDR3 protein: CASSLVGKEAFF. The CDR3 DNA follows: TGTGCCAGCAGTTTAGTCGGGAAAGAAGCTTTCTTT.

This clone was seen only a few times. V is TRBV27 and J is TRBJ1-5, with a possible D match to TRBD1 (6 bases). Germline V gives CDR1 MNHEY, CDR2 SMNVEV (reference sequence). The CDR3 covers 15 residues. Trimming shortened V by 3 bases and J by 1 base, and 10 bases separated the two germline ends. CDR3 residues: CASSLAGTSNQPQHF. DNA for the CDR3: TGTGCCAGCAGTTTGGCAGGGACAAGCAATCAGCCCCAGCATTTT.

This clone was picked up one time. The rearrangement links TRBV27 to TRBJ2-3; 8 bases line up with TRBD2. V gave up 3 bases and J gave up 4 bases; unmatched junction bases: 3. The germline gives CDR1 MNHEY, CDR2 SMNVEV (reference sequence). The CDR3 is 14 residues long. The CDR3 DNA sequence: TGTGCCAGCAGTTTCGCGGGAGGCCCAGATACGCAGTATTTT. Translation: CASSFAGGPDTQYF.

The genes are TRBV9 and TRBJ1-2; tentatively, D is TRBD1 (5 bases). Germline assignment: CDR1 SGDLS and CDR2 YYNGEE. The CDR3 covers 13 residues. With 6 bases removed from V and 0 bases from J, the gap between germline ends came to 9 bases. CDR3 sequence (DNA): TGTGCCAGCACCCGGGGGGCTAACTATGGCTACACCTTC. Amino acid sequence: CASTRGANYGYTF.

The CDR3 loop is CASSLGGASTGELFF. The CDR3 coding sequence is TGTGCCAGCAGCTTAGGCGGGGCGTCCACCGGGGAGCTGTTTTTT. This chain connects TRBV7-6 to TRBJ2-2, with D possibly being TRBD2 (6 bases). Trimming shortened V by 1 base and J by 4 bases, and 10 bases separated the two germline ends. The CDR3 has 15 amino acids. In germline, CDR1 is SGHVS, CDR2 FNYEAQ.

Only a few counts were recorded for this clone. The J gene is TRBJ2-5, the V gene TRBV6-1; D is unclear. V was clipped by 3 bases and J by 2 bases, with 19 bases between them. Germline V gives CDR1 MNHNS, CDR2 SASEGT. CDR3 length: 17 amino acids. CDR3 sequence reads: CASSDTLSGWHQETQYF. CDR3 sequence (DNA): TGTGCCAGCAGTGATACGTTATCGGGTTGGCATCAAGAGACCCAGTACTTC.

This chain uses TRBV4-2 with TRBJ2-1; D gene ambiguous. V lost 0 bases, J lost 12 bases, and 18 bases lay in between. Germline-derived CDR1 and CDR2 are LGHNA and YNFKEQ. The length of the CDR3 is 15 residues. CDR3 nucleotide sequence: TGTGCCAGCAGCCAAGACACTACCCCACGAATGATGCAGTTCTTC. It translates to CASSQDTTPRMMQFF.

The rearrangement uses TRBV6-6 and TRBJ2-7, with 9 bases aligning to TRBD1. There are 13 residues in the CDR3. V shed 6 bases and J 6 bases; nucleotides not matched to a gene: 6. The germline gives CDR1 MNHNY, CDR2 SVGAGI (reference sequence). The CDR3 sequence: CASSQDRGIEQYF. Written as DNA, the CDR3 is TGTGCCAGCAGCCAGGACAGGGGTATCGAGCAGTACTTC.

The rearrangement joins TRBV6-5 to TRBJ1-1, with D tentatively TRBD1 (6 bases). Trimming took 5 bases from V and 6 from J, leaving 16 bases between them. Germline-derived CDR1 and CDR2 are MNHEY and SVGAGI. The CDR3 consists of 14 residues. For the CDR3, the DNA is TGTGCCAGCAGTGTGACATCCTGGGGGCCTGAAGCTTTCTTT. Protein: CASSVTSWGPEAFF.

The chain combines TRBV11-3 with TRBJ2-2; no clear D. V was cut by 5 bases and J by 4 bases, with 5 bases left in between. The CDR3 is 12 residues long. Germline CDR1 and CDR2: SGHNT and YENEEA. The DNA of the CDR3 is TGTGCCAGCAGCCCTACCACCGGGGAGCTGTTTTTT. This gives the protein CASSPTTGELFF.

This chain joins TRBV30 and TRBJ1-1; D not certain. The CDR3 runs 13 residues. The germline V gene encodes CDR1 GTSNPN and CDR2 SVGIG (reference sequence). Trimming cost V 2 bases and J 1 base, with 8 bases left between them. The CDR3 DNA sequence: TGTGCCTGGAGTCCCCACTCGAACACTGAAGCTTTCTTT. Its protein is CAWSPHSNTEAFF.

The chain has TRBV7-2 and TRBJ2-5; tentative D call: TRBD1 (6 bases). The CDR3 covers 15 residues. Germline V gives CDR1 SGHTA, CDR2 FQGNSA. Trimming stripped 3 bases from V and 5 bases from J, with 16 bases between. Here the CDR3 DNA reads TGTGCCAGCAGCTTCCTATGGGGGCTCTGGGAGACCCAGTACTTC. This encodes CASSFLWGLWETQYF. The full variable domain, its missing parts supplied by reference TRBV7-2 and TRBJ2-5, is GAGVSQSPSNKVTEKGKDVELRCDPISGHTALYWYRQSLGQGLEFLIYFQGNSAPDKSGLPSDRFSAERTGGSVSTLTIQRTQQEDSAVYLCASSFLWGLWETQYFGPGTRLLVL.

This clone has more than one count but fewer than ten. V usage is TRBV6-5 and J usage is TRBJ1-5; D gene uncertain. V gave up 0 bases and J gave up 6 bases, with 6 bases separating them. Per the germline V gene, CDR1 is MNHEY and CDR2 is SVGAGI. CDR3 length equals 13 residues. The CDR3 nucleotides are TGTGCCAGCAGTTACTCGAACACTCAGCCCCAGCATTTT. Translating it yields CASSYSNTQPQHF.

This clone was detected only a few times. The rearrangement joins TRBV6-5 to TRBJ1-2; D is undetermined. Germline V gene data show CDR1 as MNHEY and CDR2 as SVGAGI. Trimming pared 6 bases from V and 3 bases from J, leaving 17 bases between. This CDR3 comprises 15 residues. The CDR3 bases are TGTGCCAGCAGCTTATCTGGGGAGGGTTACTATGGCTACACCTTC. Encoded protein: CASSLSGEGYYGYTF.

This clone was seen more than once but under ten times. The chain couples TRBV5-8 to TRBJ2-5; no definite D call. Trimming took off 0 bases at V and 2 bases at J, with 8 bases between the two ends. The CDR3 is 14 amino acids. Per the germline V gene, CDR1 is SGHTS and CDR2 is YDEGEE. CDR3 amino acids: CASSLEPVQETQYF. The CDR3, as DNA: TGTGCCAGCAGCTTGGAACCGGTACAAGAGACCCAGTACTTC.